The 18 T cell receptor beta chains reported below all come from one sample, sequenced in a study of post-analysis software for immune sequencing data. Whole-study results and caveats: Comparison of patients with controls showed 4 to 6 TRBV segments more frequent in patients, TRBV5-6, TRBV5-1 and TRBV20-1 among them.

TCR beta cDNA libraries included unique molecular identifiers. TCRdb ran MiXCR on the PCR reads and lists one entry per CDR3 protein. This sample has more than 500,000 distinct CDR3 sequences; roughly 34% occur once, and the top ten carry about 5.6%. Their specific antigens are unknown. The sequenced sample consisted of blood. These receptors were collected from a girl between 2 and 17 years old with multiple sclerosis.

This chain uses TRBV20-1 with TRBJ2-1; D gene uncertain. Germline-derived CDR1 and CDR2 are DFQATT and SNEGSKA (reference sequence). Trimming cost V 0 bases and J 0 bases, with 3 bases left between them. There are 13 residues in the CDR3. The CDR3 DNA follows: TGCAGTGCTAGAGAAGGCTCCTACAATGAGCAGTTCTTC. Its translation: CSAREGSYNEQFF.

CDR3 sequence (DNA): TGCGCCAGCAGCTCGGGGACAGGGGCCCACAATGAGCAGTTCTTC. Translation gives CASSSGTGAHNEQFF. The chain carries TRBV5-1 and TRBJ2-1; 10 bases fit TRBD1. V lost 3 bases, J lost 5 bases, and 5 bases stayed unmatched. The CDR3 sequence is 15 residues long. CDR1 SGHRS and CDR2 YFSETQ come from the germline V gene.

This clonotype was seen only a few times. The J gene is TRBJ1-2, the V gene TRBV20-1, with TRBD1 matching over 9 bases. The CDR3 is 14 residues long. The junction had 10 bases not matched to a gene; V was cut back by 4 bases and J by 7 bases. In germline, CDR1 is DFQATT, CDR2 SNEGSKA (reference sequence). CDR3 sequence: CSATRLRDRAGYTF. The CDR3 nucleotides read TGCAGTGCTACTCGTCTCCGGGACAGGGCTGGCTACACCTTC.

J is TRBJ2-3 and V is TRBV5-1, with a tentative D call TRBD1 (5 bases). The V gene lost 0 bases and the J gene lost 0 bases, with 8 bases spanning the gap. The germline CDR1 and CDR2 sequences are SGHRS and YFSETQ. The CDR3 contains 15 residues. DNA of the CDR3: TGCGCCAGCAGCTTGGAGGGGCAAAGCACAGATACGCAGTATTTT. Encoded protein: CASSLEGQSTDTQYF.

This clonotype was seen at least ten times. The chain uses TRBV2 and TRBJ2-7; D may be TRBD2 (6 bases). Trimming stripped 2 bases from V and 2 bases from J, with 10 bases between. Germline assignment: CDR1 SNHLY and CDR2 FYNNEI. This CDR3 region has 14 residues. CDR3 region: CASSEIRGAYEQYF. The CDR3 coding sequence is TGTGCCAGCAGTGAAATTCGCGGGGCCTACGAGCAGTACTTC.

In its sample, this clonotype was seen a few times. The chain carries TRBV6-1 and TRBJ2-7, with 7 bases matching TRBD1. The V gene end was trimmed by 5 bases and the J gene end by 4 bases; junction bases not matched to a gene: 5. The CDR3 has 13 residues. Looked up from germline, CDR1 is MNHNS and CDR2 is SASEGT. CDR3 sequence: CASSLIQGYEQYF. Written as DNA, the CDR3 is TGTGCCAGCAGTCTTATACAGGGGTACGAGCAGTACTTC.

To note about this clonotype: Compared with germline, one end of the junction differs, possibly owing to a read error. DNA of the CDR3: TGCACCAGCAGCACCTTAGGACTAGATCAAGAGACCCAGTACTTC. Translation gives CTSSTLGLDQETQYF. V gene TRBV5-1 combines with J gene TRBJ2-5; TRBD2 matches 7 bases. The CDR3 totals 15 residues. CDR1 is SGHRS, CDR2 YFSETQ, per germline.

Details on this clonotype: A much larger clone differs from this one at a single base, so this may be a read error. The chain employs TRBV6-5 and TRBJ2-5, with 12 bases that match TRBD1. The closer fit of TRBJ2-7 to the DNA end suggests the J call may be wrong. The CDR3 totals 14 residues. Germline loops: CDR1 MNHEY, CDR2 SVGAGI. Here the CDR3 reads CASSRDRGRHEQYF. The DNA for the CDR3 is TGTGCCAGCAGCCGGGACAGGGGGCGTCACGAGCAGTACTTC.

This rearrangement joins TRBV4-1 to TRBJ2-7; the match to TRBD1 covers 8 bases. Germline CDR1 is MGHRA and CDR2 is YSYEKL. The V segment lost 1 base and the J segment 4 bases; nucleotides outside the gene matches: 12. The CDR3 is made up of 17 amino acids. The DNA of the CDR3 is TGCGCCAGCAGCCAAGTTTTGGACAGGGCCGGAGATTACGAGCAGTACTTC. Protein sequence: CASSQVLDRAGDYEQYF.

This clonotype showed up just a few times. The V and J genes are TRBV3-1 and TRBJ2-5, with 9 positions matching TRBD2. V shed 0 bases, J shed 2 bases, and the junction held 10 bases outside the gene matches. The CDR3 sequence is 18 residues long. From germline, CDR1 is LGHDT and CDR2 YNNKEL (reference sequence). CDR3 DNA sequence: TGTGCCAGCAGCCAAGAGCTGGGGGCTAGCGGGGTTCAAGAGACCCAGTACTTC. Translated: CASSQELGASGVQETQYF.

In this sample, this clonotype turned up a few times. The chain couples TRBV12-3 or TRBV12-4 to TRBJ2-7; D possibly corresponds to TRBD1 (5 bases). The V gene lost 1 base and the J gene lost 4 bases, with 8 bases spanning the gap. The CDR3 is 13 residues long. The CDR3 sequence: CASSLEDRYEQYF. The CDR3 coding sequence is TGTGCCAGCAGTTTAGAAGACAGATACGAGCAGTACTTC.

The chain recombines TRBV6-5 with TRBJ1-5, with 8 bases that match TRBD1. Losses at the gene ends were 10 bases for V and 0 bases for J; bases not matched to a gene: 8. The CDR3 totals 15 residues. Germline CDR1 and CDR2: MNHEY and SVGAGI. Here the CDR3 DNA reads TGTGCCACGCGGACAGGGCTTTATAGCAATCAGCCCCAGCATTTT. Translated: CATRTGLYSNQPQHF.

The rearrangement links TRBV7-6 to TRBJ2-7; D may be TRBD1 (6 bases). Per the germline V gene, CDR1 is SGHVS and CDR2 is FNYEAQ. Trimming left V 5 bases short and J 5 bases short, with 16 bases between. This CDR3 spans 14 amino acids. The CDR3 DNA is TGTGCCAGCAGCAGCTACAGGGAAGGGAACGAGCAGTACTTC. Protein product: CASSSYREGNEQYF.

The genes are TRBV5-1 and TRBJ2-3, with 8 bases lining up with TRBD2. V was pared by 3 bases and J by 5 bases, with 8 bases of the junction left unmatched. CDR1 is SGHRS, CDR2 YFSETQ, per germline. The CDR3 runs 15 residues. CDR3 amino acids: CASSSGTRHQDTQYF. Here the CDR3 DNA reads TGCGCCAGCAGCTCGGGGACTAGACATCAAGATACGCAGTATTTT.

J is TRBJ2-7 and V is TRBV28; 7 nucleotides match TRBD2. V dropped 6 bases and J dropped 0; count of bases not matched to a gene: 8. Germline V gives CDR1 MDHEN, CDR2 SYDVKM. The length of the CDR3 is 15 residues. This CDR3 is CASRQTKRGSYEQYF. CDR3 bases: TGTGCCAGCAGACAAACGAAGCGGGGCTCCTACGAGCAGTACTTC.

In DNA, the CDR3 is TGTGCCAGCCTGGGGCAGGGGGAAAACATTCAGTACTTC. Translation: CASLGQGENIQYF. The V call is TRBV27, the J call TRBJ2-4, with 7 bases matching TRBD1. Germline assignment: CDR1 MNHEY and CDR2 SMNVEV (reference sequence). The CDR3 extends over 13 amino acids. The V gene end was trimmed by 8 bases and the J gene end by 5 bases; junction bases not matched to a gene: 6.

The gene calls are TRBV20-1 and TRBJ2-3; 13 positions match TRBD2. The CDR3 sequence is 17 residues long. Looked up from germline, CDR1 is DFQATT and CDR2 is SNEGSKA (reference sequence). V shed 7 bases and J 7 bases; nucleotides not matched to a gene: 17. CDR3 protein: CSDSVPGLAGRPHTQYF. CDR3 in DNA: TGCAGTGACTCCGTCCCGGGACTAGCGGGGCGGCCACATACGCAGTATTTT.

CDR3 sequence (DNA): TGTGCCACCAGCCTCACAGGGGAGGTTCAGCCCCAGCATTTT. As protein: CATSLTGEVQPQHF. The chain uses TRBV15 and TRBJ1-5; 7 bases fit TRBD1. CDR3 length equals 14 residues. The germline CDR1 and CDR2 sequences are LNHNV and YYDKDF (reference sequence). V trimming: 5 bases; J trimming: 6 bases; junction bases outside the gene matches: 7. The variable domain in full, with the rest retrieved from reference TRBV15 and TRBJ1-5, is DAMVIQNPRYQVTQFGKPVTLSCSQTLNHNVMYWYQQKSSQAPKLLFHYYDKDFNNEADTPDNFQSRRPNTSFCFLDIRSPGLGDTAMYLCATSLTGEVQPQHFGDGTRLSIL.